This entry lists 26 T cell receptor beta chains sequenced from one sample in a study of glioma-infiltrating T cells. Amplification of TCR alpha and beta CDR3 regions from RNA used iRepertoire nested multiplex PCR. TCRdb reanalysed the multiplex PCR reads using MiXCR and keeps one entry per CDR3 protein. The table has around 350,000 distinct CDR3 sequences, approximately 42% seen once. Sequenced material: glioma tissue, nonneoplastic brain tissue, or PBMCs (not recorded which). These receptors were collected from a human donor with low-grade glioma or glioblastoma, undergoing nonglioma brain surgery, or in good health (not recorded which).

V usage is TRBV10-3 and J usage is TRBJ2-7; tentative D call: TRBD2 (6 bases). The CDR3 extends over 14 amino acids. The V gene's germline CDR1 is ENHRY and CDR2 SYGVKD. V lost 8 bases, J lost 7 bases, and 21 bases lay in between. CDR3 DNA: TGTGCCATCTCCCTAGGGGACTGGCTGGGGGAGCAGTACTTC. The encoded protein is CAISLGDWLGEQYF.

The rearrangement joins TRBV10-3 to TRBJ2-3; D not certain. The CDR3 is 14 amino acids. Germline V lookup: CDR1 ENHRY, CDR2 SYGVKD. V was cut by 0 bases and J by 1 base, with 5 bases left in between. The CDR3 DNA follows: TGTGCCATCAGTGAGTCGATGGGCACAGATACGCAGTATTTT. Amino acid sequence: CAISESMGTDTQYF.

On this clonotype: A junction boundary mismatches the germline segment, possibly from a read error. The chain employs TRBV7-9 and TRBJ2-3; 7 bases fit TRBD2. In germline, CDR1 is SEHNR, CDR2 FQNEAQ (reference sequence). The CDR3 is 14 amino acids. The CDR3 loop reads CASSQGAGKDRQYF. In nucleotides, the CDR3 is TGCGCCAGCAGCCAAGGAGCGGGGAAGGATAGGCAGTATTTT.

This clonotype occurred many times. J is TRBJ2-5 and V is TRBV4-3, with 12 nucleotides matching TRBD2. The germline V gene encodes CDR1 LGHNA and CDR2 YSLEER. CDR3 size: 18 residues. V gave up 0 bases and J gave up 4 bases; unmatched junction bases: 9. In nucleotides, the CDR3 is TGCGCCAGCAGCCAAGATCCCCCGTCGACTAGCGGGAGAGAGACCCAGTACTTC. Encoded protein: CASSQDPPSTSGRETQYF.

This clonotype occurred once. Sequence at one end of the junction differs from germline and may be a read error. This chain uses TRBV19 with TRBJ2-1; D is uncertain. The germline V gene has CDR1 LNHDA and CDR2 SQIVND (reference sequence). The CDR3 runs to 14 residues. The CDR3 spells CASSKSVPYNKQFF. The CDR3 DNA sequence: TGTGCCAGTAGTAAGTCGGTACCCTACAATAAGCAGTTCTTC.

This clonotype was detected many times. J is TRBJ1-5 and V is TRBV20-1, with D unresolved. CDR1 is DFQATT, CDR2 SNEGSKA, per germline (reference sequence). This CDR3 has 12 amino acids. V was cut by 1 base and J by 7 bases, with 8 bases left in between. The CDR3 protein is CSARGRVQPQHF. For the CDR3, the DNA is TGCAGTGCTAGAGGGCGGGTACAGCCCCAGCATTTT.

This clonotype was counted at least ten times. The J gene is TRBJ2-1, the V gene TRBV6-1; D may correspond to TRBD1 or TRBD2 (5 bases each). The CDR3 loop spans 12 amino acids. The germline gives CDR1 MNHNS, CDR2 SASEGT. The V gene lost 10 bases and the J gene lost 7 bases, with 14 bases spanning the gap. CDR3 sequence reads: CATSGTFNEQFF. In DNA form, the CDR3 reads TGTGCCACGTCCGGGACGTTTAATGAGCAGTTCTTC.

V and J are TRBV27 and TRBJ2-7; 8 bases are a match to TRBD2. The trim removed 2 bases at V and 3 bases at J, leaving 12 bases unmatched. Germline-derived CDR1 and CDR2 are MNHEY and SMNVEV (reference sequence). The CDR3 is 17 amino acids. The CDR3 DNA follows: TGTGCCAGCAGTTTAGGCTTCGCGGGAGCGGGAGTCTACGAGCAGTACTTC. It specifies CASSLGFAGAGVYEQYF.

This sequence joins TRBV7-2 and TRBJ2-1, with D perhaps TRBD2 (5 bases). Germline CDR1 is SGHTA and CDR2 is FQGNSA. Trimming stripped 5 bases from V and 6 bases from J, with 8 bases between. The CDR3 has 12 residues. The DNA for the CDR3 is TGTGCCAGCAGCCGGGGAGTCAATGAGCAGTTCTTC. Its translation is CASSRGVNEQFF.

The sample holds a few counts of this clonotype. This sequence joins TRBV20-1 and TRBJ2-7; tentative D call: TRBD2 (6 bases). The V end was cut by 8 bases, the J end by 2 bases, with 16 bases between. The CDR3 contains 13 residues. Germline V gene lookup returns CDR1 DFQATT and CDR2 SNEGSKA (reference sequence). The CDR3 here is CSTGRDGTYEQYF. As DNA, the CDR3 is TGCAGTACGGGGCGGGACGGGACCTACGAGCAGTACTTC.

This clonotype was counted only a few times. The rearrangement joins TRBV7-2 to TRBJ2-7, with 8 bases lining up with TRBD1. CDR1 is SGHTA, CDR2 FQGNSA, per germline. V lost 6 bases to trimming and J lost 2 bases; unmatched junction nucleotides: 9. The CDR3 runs to 15 residues. The CDR3 is CASSPRGRATYEQYF. CDR3 nucleotide sequence: TGTGCCAGCAGTCCCAGGGGGCGAGCGACCTACGAGCAGTACTTC.

This clonotype was observed at least ten times. The chain links TRBV7-2 to TRBJ2-3, with 11 bases identical to TRBD2. The CDR3 length is 16 residues. CDR1 is SGHTA and CDR2 is FQGNSA in the germline V gene. V lost 5 bases to trimming and J lost 3 bases; unmatched junction nucleotides: 7. The CDR3 is CASSTGGTSGTDTQYF. For the CDR3, the DNA is TGTGCCAGCAGCACGGGAGGGACTAGCGGTACAGATACGCAGTATTTT.

The chain links TRBV20-1 to TRBJ2-7; D remains unclear. Germline CDR1 and CDR2: DFQATT and SNEGSKA (reference sequence). V lost 3 bases to trimming and J lost 0 bases, with 18 bases between them. CDR3 length equals 16 residues. The CDR3 coding sequence is TGCAGTGCTAGTGACCCGTTGGGCCCCTACTCCTACGAGCAGTACTTC. Its protein product is CSASDPLGPYSYEQYF.

V usage is TRBV10-3 and J usage is TRBJ2-7, with 11 positions matching TRBD2. Trimming removed 1 base from V and 1 base from J; junction bases left unmatched: 9. Germline V gene lookup returns CDR1 ENHRY and CDR2 SYGVKD. CDR3 length: 18 residues. CDR3 region: CAISEWGDRLAGSYEQYF. CDR3 DNA: TGTGCCATCAGTGAGTGGGGGGATCGACTAGCGGGGTCCTACGAGCAGTACTTC.

This clonotype was found a few times. The rearrangement joins TRBV3-1 to TRBJ2-2; D not resolved. Trimming stripped 2 bases from V and 1 base from J, with 5 bases between. There are 14 residues in the CDR3. Per the germline V gene, CDR1 is LGHDT and CDR2 is YNNKEL (reference sequence). The CDR3 bases are TGTGCCAGCAGCCAAAACAGGAACACCGGGGAGCTGTTTTTT. This gives the protein CASSQNRNTGELFF.

This clonotype turned up a few times. The chain joins TRBV28 to TRBJ2-2, with a weak D call TRBD2 (5 bases). The CDR3 loop spans 15 amino acids. V lost 5 bases and J 2 bases, leaving 12 bases between the germline ends. Germline V gives CDR1 MDHEN, CDR2 SYDVKM. The CDR3 DNA reads as TGTGCCAGCAGTGCCACTAGGGAAAACACCGGGGAGCTGTTTTTT. Its translation: CASSATRENTGELFF.

This clonotype was counted only a few times. The chain combines TRBV19 with TRBJ2-5; D is unclear. Trimming shortened V by 5 bases and J by 6 bases, and 16 bases separated the two germline ends. Per germline, CDR1 LNHDA and CDR2 SQIVND (reference sequence). The CDR3 consists of 14 residues. The CDR3 DNA reads TGTGCCAGTAGTTTAGGTTCAGATTTGAAGACCCAGTACTTC. This gives the protein CASSLGSDLKTQYF. Combining the CDR3 with reference TRBV19 and TRBJ2-5 gives the whole variable domain DGGITQSPKYLFRKEGQNVTLSCEQNLNHDAMYWYRQDPGQGLRLIYYSQIVNDFQKGDIAEGYSVSREKKESFPLTVTSAQKNPTAFYLCASSLGSDLKTQYFGPGTRLLVL.

This clonotype appeared many times. The rearrangement links TRBV6-1 to TRBJ2-1, with 8 positions matching TRBD2. From germline, CDR1 is MNHNS and CDR2 SASEGT. With V trimmed by 2 bases and J by 2 bases, 11 bases remained unmatched. This CDR3 has 18 residues. The chain's CDR3 is CASSEISGGDGTYNEQFF. The CDR3 nucleotides read TGTGCCAGCAGTGAAATTTCGGGGGGGGACGGTACCTACAATGAGCAGTTCTTC.

This clonotype was seen repeatedly, ten times or more. This sequence joins TRBV27 and TRBJ1-1; D is uncertain. Trimming removed 7 bases at V and 4 bases at J, with 10 bases between. The CDR3 has 12 amino acids. Germline CDR1 MNHEY, CDR2 SMNVEV (reference sequence). CDR3 nucleotide sequence: TGTGCCAGCACCGAGAACTTCACTGAAGCTTTCTTT. This translates into CASTENFTEAFF.

A word on this clonotype: Lacking the conserved final phenylalanine or tryptophan, this CDR3 likely reflects a read error. V is TRBV20-1 and J is TRBJ2-7; D remains unclear. CDR3 length: 11 residues. Trimming shortened V by 3 bases and J by 0 bases, and 3 bases separated the two germline ends. Looked up from germline, CDR1 is DFQATT and CDR2 is SNEGSKA (reference sequence). CDR3 coding DNA: TGCAGTGCTAGCCGCTCCTACGAGCAGTACCTC. It is translated as CSASRSYEQYL.

The rearrangement joins TRBV2 to TRBJ1-1, with TRBD1 as a possible D gene (6 bases). CDR3 size: 11 residues. Germline V gene sequence: CDR1 SNHLY, CDR2 FYNNEI. V gave up 6 bases and J gave up 11 bases, with 13 bases separating them. DNA for the CDR3: TGTGCCAGCAGAACAGGGAGGTTGGCTTTCTTT. Residues: CASRTGRLAFF.

J is TRBJ2-7 and V is TRBV19; TRBD2 matches 11 bases. The CDR3 covers 16 residues. From germline, CDR1 is LNHDA and CDR2 SQIVND (reference sequence). After removal of 3 bases from V and 5 bases from J, the junction contained 9 bases not matched to a gene. The CDR3 loop is CASSISSSGRVNEQYF. DNA for the CDR3: TGTGCCAGTAGTATTTCAAGTAGCGGGAGGGTTAACGAGCAGTACTTC. Together with reference TRBV19 and TRBJ2-7, the CDR3 gives the full variable domain: DGGITQSPKYLFRKEGQNVTLSCEQNLNHDAMYWYRQDPGQGLRLIYYSQIVNDFQKGDIAEGYSVSREKKESFPLTVTSAQKNPTAFYLCASSISSSGRVNEQYFGPGTRLTVT.

The chain uses TRBV6-2 or TRBV6-3 and TRBJ2-7; TRBD1 or TRBD2 may be the D gene (5 bases each). Between the trimmed V and J ends, which lost 5 bases and 0 bases, there was a span of 14 bases. Germline assignment: CDR1 MNHEY and CDR2 SVGEGT. The CDR3 has 15 amino acids. In nucleotides, the CDR3 is TGTGCCAGCAGTATTACCCCGGGACGCTCCTACGAGCAGTACTTC. Translated, it gives CASSITPGRSYEQYF.

This clonotype has ten or more counts. The V and J genes are TRBV6-2 or TRBV6-3 and TRBJ2-7, with a tentative D call TRBD2 (5 bases). Looked up from germline, CDR1 is MNHEY and CDR2 is SVGEGT. The CDR3 sequence is 13 residues long. Between the trimmed V and J ends, which lost 6 bases and 3 bases, there was a span of 12 bases. CDR3 sequence: CASSSGFVYEQYF. Written as DNA, the CDR3 is TGTGCCAGCAGCTCGGGATTCGTCTACGAGCAGTACTTC.

This clonotype showed up just a few times. The chain links TRBV4-1 to TRBJ2-7, with 7 nucleotides matching TRBD2. V lost 3 bases, J lost 4 bases, and 6 bases stayed unmatched. The CDR3 covers 14 residues. Germline CDR1 reads MGHRA; CDR2 reads YSYEKL. The CDR3 spells CASSHSGGGYEQYF. The CDR3 DNA follows: TGCGCCAGCAGCCACAGTGGGGGGGGATACGAGCAGTACTTC.

This clonotype was detected many times. This chain connects TRBV6-1 to TRBJ2-3; D might be TRBD1 (5 bases). CDR3 length equals 15 residues. V was cut by 6 bases and J by 1 base, with 14 bases left in between. The germline V gene encodes CDR1 MNHNS and CDR2 SASEGT. The CDR3 loop reads CASSLIATGTDTQYF. The CDR3 DNA sequence: TGTGCCAGCAGCCTGATCGCGACAGGCACAGATACGCAGTATTTT.